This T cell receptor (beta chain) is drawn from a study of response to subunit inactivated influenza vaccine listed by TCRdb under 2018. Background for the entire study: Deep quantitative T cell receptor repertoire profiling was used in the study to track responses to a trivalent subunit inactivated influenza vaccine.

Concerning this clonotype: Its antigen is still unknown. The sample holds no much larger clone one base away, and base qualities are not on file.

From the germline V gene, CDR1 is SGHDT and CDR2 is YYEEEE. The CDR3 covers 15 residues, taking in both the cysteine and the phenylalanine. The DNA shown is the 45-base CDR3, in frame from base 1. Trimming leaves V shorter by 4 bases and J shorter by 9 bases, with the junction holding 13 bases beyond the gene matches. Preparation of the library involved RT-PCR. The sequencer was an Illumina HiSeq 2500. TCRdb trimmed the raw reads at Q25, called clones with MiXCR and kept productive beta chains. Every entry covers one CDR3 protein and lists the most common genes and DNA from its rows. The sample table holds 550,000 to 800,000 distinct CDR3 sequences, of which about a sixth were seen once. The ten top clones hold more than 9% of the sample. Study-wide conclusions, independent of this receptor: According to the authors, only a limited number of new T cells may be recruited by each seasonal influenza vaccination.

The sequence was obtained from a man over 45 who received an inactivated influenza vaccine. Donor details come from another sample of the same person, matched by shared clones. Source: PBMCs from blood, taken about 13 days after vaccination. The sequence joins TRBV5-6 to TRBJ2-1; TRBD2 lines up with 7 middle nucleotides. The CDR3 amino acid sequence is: CASSQGGVAGSEQFF. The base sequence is TGTGCCAGCAGCCAGGGAGGGGTAGCAGGGAGTGAGCAGTTCTTC. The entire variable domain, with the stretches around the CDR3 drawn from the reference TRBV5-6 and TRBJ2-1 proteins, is DAGVTQSPTHLIKTRGQQVTLRCSPKSGHDTVSWYQQALGQGPQFIFQYYEEEERQRGNFPDRFSGHQFPNYSSELNVNALLLGDSALYLCASSQGGVAGSEQFFGPGTRLTVL.